This entry features one TCR beta chain sequence. There are 13 residues in the CDR3. Trimming cost V 6 bases and J 1 base, with 10 bases left between them. Germline CDR1 and CDR2: MNHEY and SMNVEV (reference sequence). The data were taken from a study of blood T cell repertoires in COVID-19. Original processing methods: Reference gene primer amplification gave nucleated cell count estimates. Generated by immunoSEQ multiplex PCR, the TCRdb table keeps only in-frame clones and is missing some. The V and J calls and clone size were taken over from that table, and D and trimming were inferred from the DNA. The sample gives about 440,000 clones, about 90% of which show up once; 0.6% to 0.7% is in the top ten. Those who participated ranged in age from about 18 to 95 years and resided in about two dozen US areas.

Sequencing used PBMCs or T cells enriched from blood (not recorded which). V gene TRBV27 combines with J gene TRBJ2-7; D is ambiguous. The origin of this receptor is a man between 18 and 35 years old who had recovered from COVID-19. CDR3 in DNA: TGTGCCAGCAGCTCAGGTTATTCCTACGAGCAGTACTTC. Its translation is CASSSGYSYEQYF.